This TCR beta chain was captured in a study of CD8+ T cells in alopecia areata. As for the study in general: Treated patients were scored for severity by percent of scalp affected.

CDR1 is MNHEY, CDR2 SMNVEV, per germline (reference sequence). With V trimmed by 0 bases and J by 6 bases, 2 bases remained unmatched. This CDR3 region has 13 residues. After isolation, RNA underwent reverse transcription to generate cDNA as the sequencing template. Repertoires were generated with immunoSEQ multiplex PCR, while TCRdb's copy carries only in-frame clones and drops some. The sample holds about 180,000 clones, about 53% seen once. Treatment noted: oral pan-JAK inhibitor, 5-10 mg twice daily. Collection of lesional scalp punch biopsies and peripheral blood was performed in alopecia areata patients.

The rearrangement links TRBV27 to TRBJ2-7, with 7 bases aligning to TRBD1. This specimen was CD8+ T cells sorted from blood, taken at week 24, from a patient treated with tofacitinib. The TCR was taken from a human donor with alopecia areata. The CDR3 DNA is TGTGCCAGCAGTTTATCACAGGGGTTCGAGCAGTACTTC. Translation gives CASSLSQGFEQYF.